The 17 T cell receptor beta chains listed next were all sequenced from one sample in a study of blood T cells in healthy people across ages. Next came a second PCR, run for about 7 to 12 cycles, which used a sample-barcoded 5' primer along with a J-beta primer mix. TCRdb recomputed calls from the 5' RACE reads with MiXCR, one row per CDR3 protein. The table includes fewer than 900,000 distinct CDR3 sequences, 36% detected once. The sequenced material came from blood. Every receptor here comes from a man younger than 35 in good health.

This clonotype has only one observation. V usage is TRBV20-1 and J usage is TRBJ2-2; no clear D. Germline CDR1 and CDR2: DFQATT and SNEGSKA (reference sequence). The CDR3 consists of 15 residues. V was trimmed by 0 bases and J by 3 bases, leaving 11 bases between them. The CDR3 region is CSARDYREDTGELFF. As DNA, the CDR3 is TGCAGTGCTAGAGATTACCGAGAGGACACCGGGGAGCTGTTTTTT.

This chain connects TRBV6-6 to TRBJ2-2; 7 bases fit TRBD1. The CDR3 spans 13 residues. The germline gives CDR1 MNHNY, CDR2 SVGAGI (reference sequence). Trimming cost V 6 bases and J 6 bases; bases outside gene matches: 4. The chain's CDR3 is CASSRQGSGELFF. The CDR3 DNA is TGTGCCAGCAGCAGACAGGGTTCCGGGGAGCTGTTTTTT.

The chain employs TRBV20-1 and TRBJ1-5; D is possibly TRBD1 (5 bases). CDR1 DFQATT and CDR2 SNEGSKA come from the germline V gene (reference sequence). The V end was cut by 1 base, the J end by 7 bases, with 11 bases between. The CDR3 is made up of 13 amino acids. As DNA, the CDR3 is TGCAGTGCTAGAGGCCGTTGGGACCAGCCCCAGCATTTT. This gives the protein CSARGRWDQPQHF.

Concerning this clonotype: At one end, the junction sequence differs from germline, possibly due to a read error. The chain is built from TRBV5-5 and TRBJ2-1; D is perhaps TRBD2 (5 bases). The CDR3 runs 13 residues. Germline V gene sequence: CDR1 SGHKS, CDR2 YYEKEE (reference sequence). DNA of the CDR3: TGTGCCAACAGCTTGGGCTGGAGGAACGAGCAGTTCTTC. Translated, it gives CANSLGWRNEQFF.

The chain couples TRBV20-1 to TRBJ2-5; 9 nucleotides align to TRBD2. The CDR3 totals 15 residues. CDR1 DFQATT and CDR2 SNEGSKA come from the germline V gene (reference sequence). The V and J ends lost 4 bases and 1 base, in that order; junction bases with no gene match: 7. The CDR3 spells CSAIQATSGQETQYF. CDR3 bases: TGCAGTGCTATACAAGCGACTAGCGGCCAAGAGACCCAGTACTTC.

The table lists this clonotype with a few counts. The rearrangement links TRBV4-1 to TRBJ2-1, with D possibly matching TRBD1 (6 bases). The CDR3 has 15 amino acids. The germline V and J ends were trimmed by 2 bases and 6 bases, with 14 bases remaining between them. In germline, CDR1 is MGHRA, CDR2 YSYEKL. CDR3 DNA sequence: TGCGCCAGCAGCCAACACGAGGACAGCACCAATGAGCAGTTCTTC. It is translated as CASSQHEDSTNEQFF.

V and J are TRBV6-2 or TRBV6-3 and TRBJ2-5; TRBD2 matches 12 bases. Germline trimming cut 2 bases from V and 3 bases from J; bases unmatched to any gene: 7. Germline-derived CDR1 and CDR2 are MNHEY and SVGEGT. The CDR3 length is 17 residues. The CDR3 reads CASSYRLAGAGKETQYF. The CDR3 coding sequence is TGTGCCAGCAGTTACCGACTAGCGGGAGCTGGGAAAGAGACCCAGTACTTC.

The chain combines TRBV12-3 or TRBV12-4 with TRBJ2-7; D unclear. V was trimmed by 1 base and J by 1 base, leaving 8 bases between them. The CDR3 loop spans 14 amino acids. The CDR3 DNA reads as TGTGCCAGCAGTTTAGGTATAGGATCCTACGAGCAGTACTTC. Amino acids: CASSLGIGSYEQYF.

V usage is TRBV12-3 or TRBV12-4 and J usage is TRBJ2-5; D is uncertain. The CDR3 runs 13 residues. V was cut by 6 bases and J by 0 bases, with 8 bases left in between. CDR3 sequence reads: CASSLTHQETQYF. In DNA, the CDR3 is TGTGCCAGCAGCCTGACACACCAAGAGACCCAGTACTTC.

This clonotype was seen only a few times. This chain joins TRBV5-1 and TRBJ2-5; 10 bases are a match to TRBD1. The DNA end is a closer match to TRBJ2-7, so the J assignment may be wrong. CDR1 is SGHRS and CDR2 is YFSETQ in the germline V gene. The CDR3 sequence is 18 residues long. This CDR3 reads CASSSRPAGTGVLYEQYF. In DNA form, the CDR3 reads TGCGCCAGCAGCTCAAGACCGGCCGGGACAGGGGTTCTTTACGAGCAGTACTTC.

This clonotype was observed a few times. The V call is TRBV5-1, the J call TRBJ2-5; D unresolved. V lost 0 bases and J lost 7, with 13 bases in between. This CDR3 spans 14 amino acids. Germline CDR1 is SGHRS and CDR2 is YFSETQ. The CDR3 sequence: CASSLEPGLGTQYF. The CDR3 coding sequence is TGCGCCAGCAGCTTGGAGCCTGGTTTGGGGACCCAGTACTTC.

This clonotype was counted many times. The CDR3: CASSVSGGGVNEQFF. CDR3 sequence (DNA): TGTGCCAGCAGCGTATCTGGCGGGGGGGTTAATGAGCAGTTCTTC. The chain is built from TRBV9 and TRBJ2-1; the match to TRBD2 covers 9 bases. J lost 7 bases, V lost 1 base, and 6 bases had no gene match. This CDR3 has 15 amino acids. Germline V gene data show CDR1 as SGDLS and CDR2 as YYNGEE.

The chain uses TRBV5-1 and TRBJ2-3, with TRBD1 matching 7 bases. Unmatched junction bases numbered 7, after V lost 4 bases and J lost 2 bases. Germline lookup yields CDR1 SGHRS and CDR2 YFSETQ. There are 15 residues in the CDR3. CDR3 region: CASSKIQGDTDTQYF. The CDR3 DNA reads as TGCGCCAGCAGCAAAATCCAGGGGGACACAGATACGCAGTATTTT. The full variable domain, completed using reference TRBV5-1 and TRBJ2-3, is KAGVTQTPRYLIKTRGQQVTLSCSPISGHRSVSWYQQTPGQGLQFLFEYFSETQRNKGNFPGRFSGRQFSNSRSEMNVSTLELGDSALYLCASSKIQGDTDTQYFGPGTRLTVL.

This clonotype has at least ten counts. The chain uses TRBV7-2 and TRBJ1-2; tentative D call: TRBD1 (5 bases). V lost 0 bases and J lost 2, with 10 bases in between. The length of the CDR3 is 15 residues. Germline V gives CDR1 SGHTA, CDR2 FQGNSA. The CDR3 is CASSLALSGNYGYTF. As DNA, the CDR3 is TGTGCCAGCAGCTTAGCCCTATCAGGGAACTATGGCTACACCTTC.

This chain uses TRBV7-2 with TRBJ2-5; tentative D call: TRBD1 (5 bases). Trimming left V 5 bases short and J 3 bases short, with 16 bases between. Germline CDR1 reads SGHTA; CDR2 reads FQGNSA. This CDR3 contains 15 residues. CDR3 amino acids: CASSPVLGHEETQYF. CDR3 in DNA: TGTGCCAGCAGCCCAGTCCTAGGACACGAAGAGACCCAGTACTTC.

V gene TRBV6-5 combines with J gene TRBJ1-1, with unresolved D. Germline V CDR1 and CDR2: MNHEY, SVGAGI. This CDR3 spans 17 amino acids. The V end lost 0 bases, the J end lost 1 base, and 15 bases lay between the germline ends. CDR3: CASSYSGASSTNTEAFF. The CDR3 coding sequence is TGTGCCAGCAGTTACTCGGGCGCGTCCTCGACGAACACTGAAGCTTTCTTT.

As for this clonotype: One base away lies a much larger clone, so this may be a sequencing read error. CDR3 loop: CASSFLRSDYGNTF. The CDR3 DNA reads as TGTGCCAGCAGTTTTCTAAGGTCAGACTATGGCAACACCTTC. The V gene is TRBV12-3 or TRBV12-4, the J gene TRBJ1-2; D remains unclear. This CDR3 spans 14 amino acids.